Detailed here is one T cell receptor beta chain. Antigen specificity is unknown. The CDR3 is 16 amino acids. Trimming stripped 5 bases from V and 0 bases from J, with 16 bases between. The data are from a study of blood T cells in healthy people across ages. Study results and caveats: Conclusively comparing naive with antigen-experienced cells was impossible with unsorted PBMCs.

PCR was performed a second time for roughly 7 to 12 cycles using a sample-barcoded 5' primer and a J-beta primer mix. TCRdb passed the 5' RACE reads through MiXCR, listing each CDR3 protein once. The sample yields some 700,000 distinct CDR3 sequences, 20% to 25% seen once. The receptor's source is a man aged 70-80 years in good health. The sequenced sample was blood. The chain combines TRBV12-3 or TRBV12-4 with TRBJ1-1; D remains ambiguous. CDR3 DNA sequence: TGTGCCAGCAGTGCCGGGATCCAACCTATGAACACTGAAGCTTTCTTT. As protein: CASSAGIQPMNTEAFF.